This T cell receptor beta chain was obtained from a study of blood T cell repertoires in COVID-19. Recruited during active infection, patients (from Seattle) were subsequently followed longitudinally. Original methodology: Amplification of reference gene primers was used by the study to estimate nucleated cell counts. Profiled with immunoSEQ multiplex PCR; TCRdb holds only in-frame clones, not every one. V and J calls plus clone size are reproduced from that table; the DNA served to infer D and trimming. The data hold over 200,000 clones, with approximately 80% observed a single time. The CDR3 is 15 residues long. V dropped 8 bases and J dropped 6; count of bases not matched to a gene: 8. Germline-derived CDR1 and CDR2 are LNHDA and SQIVND (reference sequence).

The source material was peripheral blood. This receptor was obtained from a woman older than 75 with COVID-19, enrolled during active disease. V and J are TRBV19 and TRBJ1-6, with TRBD1 identical over 9 bases. The CDR3 nucleotides are TGTGCCAGTTCCATACCGGGACAGGGTAATTCACCCCTCCACTTT. Its translation: CASSIPGQGNSPLHF.